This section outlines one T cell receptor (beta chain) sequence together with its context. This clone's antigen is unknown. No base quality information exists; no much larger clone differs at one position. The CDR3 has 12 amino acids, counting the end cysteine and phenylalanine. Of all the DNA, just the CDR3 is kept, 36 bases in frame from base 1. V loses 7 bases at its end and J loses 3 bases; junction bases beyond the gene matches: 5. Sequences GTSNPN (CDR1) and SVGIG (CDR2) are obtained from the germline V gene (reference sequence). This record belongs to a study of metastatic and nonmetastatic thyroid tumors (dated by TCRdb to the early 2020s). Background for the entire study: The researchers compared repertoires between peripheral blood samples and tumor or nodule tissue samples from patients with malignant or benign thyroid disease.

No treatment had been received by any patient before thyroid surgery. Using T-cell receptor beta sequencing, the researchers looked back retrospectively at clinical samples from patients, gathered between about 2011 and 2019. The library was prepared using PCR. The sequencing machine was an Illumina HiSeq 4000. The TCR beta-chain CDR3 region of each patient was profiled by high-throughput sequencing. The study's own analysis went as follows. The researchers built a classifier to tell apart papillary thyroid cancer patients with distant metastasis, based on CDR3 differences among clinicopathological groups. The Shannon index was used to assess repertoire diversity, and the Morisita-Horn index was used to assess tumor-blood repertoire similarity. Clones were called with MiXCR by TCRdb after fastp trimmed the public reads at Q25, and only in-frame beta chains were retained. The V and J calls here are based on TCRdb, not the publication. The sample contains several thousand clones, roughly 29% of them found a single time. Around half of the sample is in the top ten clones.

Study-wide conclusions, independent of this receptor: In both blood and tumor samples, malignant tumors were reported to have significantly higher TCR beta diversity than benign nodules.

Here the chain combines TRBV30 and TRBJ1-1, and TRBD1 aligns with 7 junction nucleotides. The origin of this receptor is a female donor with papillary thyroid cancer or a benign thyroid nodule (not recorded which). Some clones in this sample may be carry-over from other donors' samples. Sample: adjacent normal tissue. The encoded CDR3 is CASQGVDTEAFF. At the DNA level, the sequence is TGTGCCTCTCAGGGGGTCGACACTGAAGCTTTCTTT.